This T cell receptor (beta chain) was captured by sequencing in a study of CD8 T cells in Susac syndrome. Random hexamers were used to reverse transcribe the RNA input (about 0.45 to 1 ug). TCR beta CDR3 was amplified by immunoSEQ multiplex PCR. This amplification extended across 54 Vbeta and 13 Jbeta segments. TCRdb re-analysed the immunoSEQ multiplex PCR reads in MiXCR, keeping a single row per CDR3 protein. Of 160,000 or so distinct CDR3 sequences in the sample, just over 90% were seen once. Germline CDR1 reads GTSNPN; CDR2 reads SVGIG (reference sequence). V shed 4 bases and J 0 bases; nucleotides not matched to a gene: 9. CDR3 length: 16 amino acids.

V usage is TRBV30 and J usage is TRBJ1-5, with 7 bases lining up with TRBD1. Sequences were obtained from CD4+ T cells from PBMCs. This TCR came from a human donor in good health. DNA for the CDR3: TGTGCCTGGAATCCGGGACAGTTATATAGCAATCAGCCCCAGCATTTT. Its translation is CAWNPGQLYSNQPQHF.